These 23 T cell receptor beta chains share one sample of origin, sequenced in a study of CD8+CD57+ T cells in acquired aplastic anemia. An expansion of CD8+CD57+ cells by flow cytometry had been shown in patients chosen for sequencing. Profiling that covered TCR beta VDJ and CDR3 relied on genomic DNA as its template. TCRdb independently ran MiXCR on the reads; one entry per CDR3 protein. The sample shows about 180,000 distinct CDR3 sequences, around 50% of them seen only once. The sequencing sample was made of sorted CD4+, CD8+, or CD8+CD57+ T cells (not recorded which) from PBMCs. These receptors came from a human donor with aplastic anemia.

The chain employs TRBV29-1 and TRBJ2-6; D is perhaps TRBD1 (5 bases). Per the germline V gene, CDR1 is SQVTM and CDR2 is ANQGSEA. V gave up 4 bases and J gave up 2 bases, with 6 bases separating them. The CDR3 sequence is 13 residues long. CDR3 nucleotide sequence: TGCAGCGTTGCAGGGACTGGGGCCAACGTCCTGACTTTC. This translates into CSVAGTGANVLTF.

The chain uses TRBV12-3 or TRBV12-4 and TRBJ2-1, with 9 bases identical to TRBD2. The length of the CDR3 is 15 residues. The trim removed 8 bases at V and 4 bases at J, leaving 9 bases unmatched. The CDR3 is CASGPLSGGYNEQFF. The CDR3 nucleotides read TGTGCCAGCGGTCCCCTGAGCGGGGGGTACAATGAGCAGTTCTTC.

This clonotype appeared many times. CDR3 in DNA: TGTGCCAGCAGCCAGACTAGCGGGGGGGACACAGATACGCAGTATTTT. Its translation is CASSQTSGGDTDTQYF. The V and J genes are TRBV4-2 and TRBJ2-3; 14 bases agree with TRBD2. CDR1 is LGHNA and CDR2 is YNFKEQ in the germline V gene. The CDR3 is made up of 16 amino acids. J lost 2 bases, V lost 3 bases, and 1 base had no gene match.

This clonotype was seen a handful of times. The V gene is TRBV3-1, the J gene TRBJ1-1; 9 bases align to TRBD1. Germline V gene sequence: CDR1 LGHDT, CDR2 YNNKEL (reference sequence). This CDR3 has 17 amino acids. Losses at the gene ends were 1 base for V and 1 base for J; bases not matched to a gene: 7. Written as DNA, the CDR3 is TGTGCCAGCAGCCAAGGCGGGACAGGGACCGGGAACACTGAAGCTTTCTTT. It encodes CASSQGGTGTGNTEAFF.

As to this clonotype: A read error may be the cause here, since a much bigger clone is one base away. For the CDR3, the DNA is TGTGCCAGCAGCGATGCCCCGGGCAGTCAGCCCCAGCATTTT. Protein: CASSDAPGSQPQHF. The rearrangement links TRBV9 to TRBJ1-5; D unresolved. V gave up 3 bases and J gave up 6 bases, with 13 bases separating them. This CDR3 is built from 14 residues. The germline V gene encodes CDR1 SGDLS and CDR2 YYNGEE.

This clonotype was counted a few times. This chain uses TRBV18 with TRBJ1-1, with D unresolved. The germline V gene has CDR1 KGHSH and CDR2 LQKENI. The CDR3 sequence is 13 residues long. The V and J ends lost 1 base and 8 bases respectively, with 11 bases between them. CDR3 bases: TGTGCCAGCTCACCACATCGCGAGGGCGAAGCTTTCTTT. Protein: CASSPHREGEAFF.

The chain links TRBV3-1 to TRBJ1-2, with a possible D match to TRBD1 (6 bases). CDR1 is LGHDT, CDR2 YNNKEL, per germline (reference sequence). This CDR3 contains 14 residues. V was trimmed by 0 bases and J by 10 bases, leaving 15 bases between them. Written as DNA, the CDR3 is TGTGCCAGCAGCCAAGACCCACTGGGGGGGGCCTACACCTTC. Translated, it gives CASSQDPLGGAYTF. The full variable domain, its missing parts supplied by reference TRBV3-1 and TRBJ1-2, is DTAVSQTPKYLVTQMGNDKSIKCEQNLGHDTMYWYKQDSKKFLKIMFSYNNKELIINETVPNRFSPKSPDKAHLNLHINSLELGDSAVYFCASSQDPLGGAYTFGSGTRLTVV.

This clonotype was counted ten times or more. V and J are TRBV6-5 and TRBJ2-7; 10 bases fit TRBD2. The CDR3 sequence is 16 residues long. CDR1 MNHEY and CDR2 SVGAGI come from the germline V gene. Unmatched junction bases numbered 4, after V lost 0 bases and J lost 2 bases. Here the CDR3 reads CASSYSSGGPAYEQYF. Here the CDR3 DNA reads TGTGCCAGCAGTTACTCTAGCGGGGGGCCCGCCTACGAGCAGTACTTC.

The chain joins TRBV7-2 to TRBJ2-5; 12 nucleotides line up with TRBD2. The CDR3 totals 15 residues. Germline trimming cut 5 bases from V and 1 base from J; bases unmatched to any gene: 2. Germline V gives CDR1 SGHTA, CDR2 FQGNSA. The CDR3 loop reads CASSQLAGGQETQYF. DNA for the CDR3: TGTGCCAGCAGCCAACTAGCGGGGGGCCAAGAGACCCAGTACTTC. Combining the CDR3 with reference TRBV7-2 and TRBJ2-5 gives the whole variable domain GAGVSQSPSNKVTEKGKDVELRCDPISGHTALYWYRQSLGQGLEFLIYFQGNSAPDKSGLPSDRFSAERTGGSVSTLTIQRTQQEDSAVYLCASSQLAGGQETQYFGPGTRLLVL.

This clonotype showed up just a few times. This chain connects TRBV2 to TRBJ2-7, with D possibly TRBD1 on 5 matching bases. The V gene's germline CDR1 is SNHLY and CDR2 FYNNEI. The length of the CDR3 is 13 residues. V dropped 6 bases and J dropped 3 bases, with 12 bases sitting between them. The DNA for the CDR3 is TGTGCCAGCAGCCAGGGATCTGGCTACGAGCAGTACTTC. Its protein is CASSQGSGYEQYF.

A word on this clonotype: One end of the junction does not line up with germline, which may come from a read error. The genes are TRBV9 and TRBJ2-7, with a weak D call TRBD1 (6 bases). The CDR3 consists of 12 residues. Germline values: CDR1 SGDLS, CDR2 YYNGEE. The CDR3 nucleotides are TGTGCCAGCAGCACACAGGGCTACGGGCAGTACTTC. Protein product: CASSTQGYGQYF.

The chain is built from TRBV7-6 and TRBJ2-5; TRBD1 is a possible D gene (8 bases). The germline gives CDR1 SGHVS, CDR2 FNYEAQ. The CDR3 spans 12 residues. Trimming left V 9 bases short and J 5 bases short, with 13 bases between. In DNA form, the CDR3 reads TGTGCCAGTCAACAGGGGGGGGAGACCCAGTACTTC. Translation: CASQQGGETQYF.

Concerning this clonotype: One junction end does not reproduce the germline sequence, and a read error may be involved. The chain joins TRBV6-2 or TRBV6-3 to TRBJ1-1; the D gene is possibly TRBD1 (6 bases). This CDR3 has 15 residues. Germline assignment: CDR1 MNHEY and CDR2 SVGEGT. CDR3 sequence: CASTLGTLKSTGAFF. In DNA form, the CDR3 reads TGTGCCAGCACCCTAGGGACATTGAAAAGCACTGGAGCTTTCTTT.

This chain joins TRBV19 and TRBJ2-7; 11 nucleotides agree with TRBD2. Germline trimming cut 6 bases from V and 1 base from J; bases unmatched to any gene: 5. Germline V gives CDR1 LNHDA, CDR2 SQIVND (reference sequence). The CDR3 is 15 residues long. The CDR3 loop is CASSLASGRSYEQYF. CDR3 coding DNA: TGTGCCAGTAGCTTGGCTAGCGGGAGGTCCTACGAGCAGTACTTC.

In the case of this clonotype: The junction does not match germline at one end; this may be a read error. The chain uses TRBV9 and TRBJ2-1; no clear D. CDR1 SGDLS and CDR2 YYNGEE come from the germline V gene. The CDR3 sequence is 11 residues long. DNA of the CDR3: TGTGCCAGCAGCTCCCACAATGAGCAGTTCTTC. Translation gives CASSSHNEQFF.

Turning to this clonotype: This may be a read error, as it is one base from a much larger clone. The rearrangement links TRBV11-2 to TRBJ1-3; no clear D. V shed 4 bases and J shed 0 bases, with 7 bases lying between them. The CDR3 length is 14 residues. CDR1 is SGHAT and CDR2 is FQNNGV in the germline V gene. Here the CDR3 DNA reads TGTGCCAGCAGCTCTCTGACCTCTGGAAACACCATATATTTT. It translates to CASSSLTSGNTIYF.

V gene TRBV6-2 or TRBV6-3 combines with J gene TRBJ1-3; D not resolved. This CDR3 comprises 13 residues. V was shortened by 6 bases and J by 3 bases, with 9 bases between the two germline ends. CDR1 and CDR2 from the germline V gene are MNHEY and SVGEGT. CDR3 bases: TGTGCCAGCAGACCAGTGGGTGGAAACACCATATATTTT. Residues: CASRPVGGNTIYF.

This clonotype was recorded many times. The V call is TRBV29-1, the J call TRBJ2-3; D tentatively fits TRBD1 or TRBD2 (6 bases each). Germline V lookup: CDR1 SQVTM, CDR2 ANQGSEA. V was cut by 4 bases and J by 8 bases, with 22 bases left in between. This CDR3 is built from 15 residues. CDR3 in DNA: TGCAGCGTTGTCAAAACGGGGGCCCCCCGTGGTACGCAGTATTTT. Translating gives CSVVKTGAPRGTQYF.

This clonotype was seen ten or more times. This chain joins TRBV7-3 and TRBJ2-2, with TRBD1 matching over 9 bases. Germline CDR1 SGHTA, CDR2 FQGTGA. This CDR3 is 18 amino acids long. J gave up 4 bases and V 4 bases, and 13 bases lay outside the gene matches. CDR3 sequence: CASSSYLQGAIGTGELFF. The CDR3 DNA sequence: TGTGCCAGCAGCTCATACCTACAGGGGGCGATCGGCACCGGGGAGCTGTTTTTT. The whole variable domain, remainder taken from reference TRBV7-3 and TRBJ2-2, is GAGVSQTPSNKVTEKGKYVELRCDPISGHTALYWYRQSLGQGPEFLIYFQGTGAADDSGLPNDRFFAVRPEGSVSTLKIQRTERGDSAVYLCASSSYLQGAIGTGELFFGEGSRLTVL.

This clonotype was seen ten or more times. This chain joins TRBV7-6 and TRBJ1-4; TRBD1 matches 10 bases. The germline gives CDR1 SGHVS, CDR2 FNYEAQ. With 5 bases clipped from V and 5 bases from J, the junction kept 5 bases outside the gene matches. The CDR3 covers 15 residues. The CDR3 protein is CASSQTGGRNEKLFF. In nucleotides, the CDR3 is TGTGCCAGCAGCCAGACAGGGGGCAGGAATGAAAAACTGTTTTTT.

The chain links TRBV10-3 to TRBJ1-4, with D possibly TRBD1 on 6 matching bases. V was clipped by 0 bases and J by 8 bases, with 13 bases between them. The germline gives CDR1 ENHRY, CDR2 SYGVKD. This CDR3 is built from 15 residues. The CDR3 loop is CAISESGGAGEKLFF. The CDR3 DNA sequence: TGTGCCATCAGTGAGTCTGGGGGGGCTGGGGAAAAACTGTTTTTT.

This clonotype was seen at least ten times. CDR3 residues: CASSLRLAGGKTYEQYF. As DNA, the CDR3 is TGTGCCAGCAGCTTAAGACTAGCGGGGGGCAAGACCTACGAGCAGTACTTC. V and J are TRBV13 and TRBJ2-7; TRBD2 matches at 13 bases. CDR3 length equals 17 residues. Losses at the gene ends were 2 bases for V and 2 bases for J; bases not matched to a gene: 6. CDR1 is PRHDT and CDR2 is FYEKMQ in the germline V gene (reference sequence).

The chain couples TRBV29-1 to TRBJ1-5; possibly TRBD1 for D (6 bases). The germline gives CDR1 SQVTM, CDR2 ANQGSEA. The ends were cut back, 4 bases at V and 0 bases at J, with 10 bases in the middle. The CDR3 loop spans 14 amino acids. CDR3 in DNA: TGCAGCGTTGCTACAGGGTTTAGCAATCAGCCCCAGCATTTT. The encoded protein is CSVATGFSNQPQHF. Full variable domain (missing parts from reference TRBV29-1 and TRBJ1-5): SAVISQKPSRDICQRGTSLTIQCQVDSQVTMMFWYRQQPGQSLTLIATANQGSEATYESGFVIDKFPISRPNLTFSTLTVSNMSPEDSSIYLCSVATGFSNQPQHFGDGTRLSIL.